Below, one T cell receptor beta chain is given with its context. TCRdb's copy holds only in-frame clones and misses some; the assay was immunoSEQ multiplex PCR. The sample records about 160,000 clones, about four fifths being singletons. This sample was taken from a study of blood T cell repertoires in COVID-19. Whole-study context: Italy, Spain and the United States were the sources of the convalescent and acute COVID-19 samples. PBMCs, B-cell-depleted T cells, or T cells provided the cDNA or gDNA that made up the material.

Germline-derived CDR1 and CDR2 are SNHLY and FYNNEI. The V and J ends lost 6 bases and 4 bases respectively, with 9 bases between them. The length of the CDR3 is 12 residues. J is TRBJ1-2 and V is TRBV2, with TRBD1 as a possible D gene (5 bases). Sequenced input: peripheral blood. This TCR was sampled from a man between 60 and 75 years old with active or convalescent COVID-19. DNA of the CDR3: TGTGCCAGCAGCCCCCAGGGCTATGGCTACACCTTC. This gives the protein CASSPQGYGYTF.